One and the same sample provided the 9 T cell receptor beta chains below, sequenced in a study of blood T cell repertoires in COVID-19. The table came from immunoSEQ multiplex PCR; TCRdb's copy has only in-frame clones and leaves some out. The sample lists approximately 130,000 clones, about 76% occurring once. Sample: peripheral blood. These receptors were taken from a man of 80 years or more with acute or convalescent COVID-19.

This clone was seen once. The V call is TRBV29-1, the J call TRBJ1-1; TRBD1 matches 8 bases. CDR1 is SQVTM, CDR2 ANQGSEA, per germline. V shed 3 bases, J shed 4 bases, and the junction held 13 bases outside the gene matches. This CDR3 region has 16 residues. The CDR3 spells CSVENRQGIQATEAFF. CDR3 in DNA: TGCAGCGTTGAGAATCGACAGGGGATTCAGGCCACTGAAGCTTTCTTT.

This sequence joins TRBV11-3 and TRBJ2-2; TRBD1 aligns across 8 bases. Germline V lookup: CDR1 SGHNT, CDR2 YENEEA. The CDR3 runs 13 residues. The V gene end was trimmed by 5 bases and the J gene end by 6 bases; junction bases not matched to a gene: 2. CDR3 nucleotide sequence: TGTGCCAGCAGCAAACAGGGGGCCGGGGAGCTGTTTTTT. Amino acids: CASSKQGAGELFF.

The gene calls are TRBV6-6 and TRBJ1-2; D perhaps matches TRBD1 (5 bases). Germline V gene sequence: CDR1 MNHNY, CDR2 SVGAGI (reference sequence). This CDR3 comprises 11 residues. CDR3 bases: TGTGAATCCTCAAGGGGAAAGGATTACACCTTC. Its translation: CESSRGKDYTF.

The chain's CDR3 is CASSLGAANYGYTF. Here the CDR3 DNA reads TGTGCCAGCAGCTTAGGGGCAGCTAACTATGGCTACACCTTC. This chain connects TRBV7-6 to TRBJ1-2; D remains ambiguous. Trimming shortened V by 1 base and J by 0 bases, and 6 bases separated the two germline ends. This CDR3 has 14 amino acids. The germline V gene has CDR1 SGHVS and CDR2 FNYEAQ.

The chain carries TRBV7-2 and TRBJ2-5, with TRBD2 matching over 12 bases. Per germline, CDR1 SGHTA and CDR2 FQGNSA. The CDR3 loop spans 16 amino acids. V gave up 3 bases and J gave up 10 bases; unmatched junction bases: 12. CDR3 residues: CASSFFSTSGGPGQYF. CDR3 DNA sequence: TGTGCCAGCAGCTTCTTCTCGACTAGCGGGGGCCCGGGCCAGTACTTC.

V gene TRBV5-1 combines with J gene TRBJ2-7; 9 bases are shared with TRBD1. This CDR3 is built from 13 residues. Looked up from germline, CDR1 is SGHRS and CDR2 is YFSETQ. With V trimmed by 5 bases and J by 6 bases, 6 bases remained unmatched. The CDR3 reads CASSSGQGSEQYF. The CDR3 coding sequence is TGCGCCAGCAGTTCCGGACAGGGGTCCGAGCAGTACTTC.

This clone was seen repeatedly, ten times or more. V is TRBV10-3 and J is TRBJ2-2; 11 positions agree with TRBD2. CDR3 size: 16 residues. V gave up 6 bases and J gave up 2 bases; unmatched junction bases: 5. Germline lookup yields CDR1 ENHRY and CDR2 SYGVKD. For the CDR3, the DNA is TGTGCCATCAGGATCCTAGCGGGGGGTAACACCGGGGAGCTGTTTTTT. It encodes CAIRILAGGNTGELFF.

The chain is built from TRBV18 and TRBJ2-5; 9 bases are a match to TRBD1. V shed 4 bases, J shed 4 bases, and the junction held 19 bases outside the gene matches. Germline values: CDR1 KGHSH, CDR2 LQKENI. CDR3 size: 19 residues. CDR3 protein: CASSLLGGTGRFEIETQYF. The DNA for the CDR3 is TGTGCCAGCTCACTCTTAGGAGGGACAGGGCGGTTCGAGATAGAGACCCAGTACTTC. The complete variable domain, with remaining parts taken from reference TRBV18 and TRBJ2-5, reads NAGVMQNPRHLVRRRGQEARLRCSPMKGHSHVYWYRQLPEEGLKFMVYLQKENIIDESGMPKERFSAEFPKEGPSILRIQQVVRGDSAAYFCASSLLGGTGRFEIETQYFGPGTRLLVL.

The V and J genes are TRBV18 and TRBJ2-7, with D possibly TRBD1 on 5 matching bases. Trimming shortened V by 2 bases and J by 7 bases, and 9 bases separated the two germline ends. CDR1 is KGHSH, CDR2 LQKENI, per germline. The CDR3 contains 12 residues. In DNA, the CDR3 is TGTGCCAGCTCACCAACCAAGGGGGAGCAGTACTTC. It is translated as CASSPTKGEQYF.